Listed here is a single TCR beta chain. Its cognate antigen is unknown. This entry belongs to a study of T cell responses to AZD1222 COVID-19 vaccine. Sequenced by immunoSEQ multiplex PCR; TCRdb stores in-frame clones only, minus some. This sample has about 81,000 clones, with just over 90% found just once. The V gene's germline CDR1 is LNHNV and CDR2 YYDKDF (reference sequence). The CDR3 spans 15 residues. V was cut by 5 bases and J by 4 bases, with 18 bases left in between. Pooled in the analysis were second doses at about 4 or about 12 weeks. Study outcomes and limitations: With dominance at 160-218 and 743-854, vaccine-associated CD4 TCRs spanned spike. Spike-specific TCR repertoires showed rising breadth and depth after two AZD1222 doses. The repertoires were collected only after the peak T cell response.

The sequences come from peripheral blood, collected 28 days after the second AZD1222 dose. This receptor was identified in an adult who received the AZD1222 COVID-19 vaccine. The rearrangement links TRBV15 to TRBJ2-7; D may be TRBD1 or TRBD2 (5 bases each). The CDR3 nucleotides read TGTGCCACCAGCGAGAGGGGCCCCTCGGGTTACGAGCAGTACTTC. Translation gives CATSERGPSGYEQYF. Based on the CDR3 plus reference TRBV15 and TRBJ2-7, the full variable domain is DAMVIQNPRYQVTQFGKPVTLSCSQTLNHNVMYWYQQKSSQAPKLLFHYYDKDFNNEADTPDNFQSRRPNTSFCFLDIRSPGLGDTAMYLCATSERGPSGYEQYFGPGTRLTVT.